The 32 T cell receptor beta chains presented below share a single source sample, sequenced in a study of Graves' ophthalmopathy and Graves' hyperthyroidism. Amplification of the TCR beta CDR3 regions used RNA transcripts (as template). HTBI primers were used in a first-round RT-PCR, which preceded a second-round multiplex PCR. TCRdb re-derived calls from the multiplex PCR reads in MiXCR, one entry per CDR3 protein. The sample shows about 160,000 distinct CDR3 sequences, about 40% of them seen only once. The sample consisted of peripheral blood. The source is a middle-aged woman with Graves' ophthalmopathy.

V and J are TRBV3-1 and TRBJ1-5; the D gene is possibly TRBD1 (5 bases). From germline, CDR1 is LGHDT and CDR2 YNNKEL (reference sequence). The CDR3 is 14 amino acids. V lost 0 bases and J lost 5, with 8 bases in between. CDR3 protein: CASSQDLGDQPQHF. For the CDR3, the DNA is TGTGCCAGCAGCCAAGATTTAGGGGATCAGCCCCAGCATTTT.

This clonotype was seen repeatedly, ten times or more. CDR3 loop: CASSYDSTNYGYTF. As DNA, the CDR3 is TGTGCCAGCAGTTATGACAGCACTAACTATGGCTACACCTTC. The chain combines TRBV6-2 or TRBV6-3 with TRBJ1-2, with TRBD1 as a possible D gene (5 bases). The V and J ends lost 3 bases and 0 bases respectively, with 8 bases between them. The CDR3 runs to 14 residues. Germline lookup yields CDR1 MNHEY and CDR2 SVGEGT.

This clonotype was found many times. This chain links TRBV12-3 or TRBV12-4 with TRBJ2-2; D might be TRBD1 (6 bases). V lost 6 bases and J lost 6, with 14 bases in between. The CDR3 length is 14 residues. This chain's CDR3 is CASSHRDGAGELFF. The DNA of the CDR3 is TGTGCCAGCAGCCACAGGGATGGGGCCGGGGAGCTGTTTTTT.

The chain links TRBV6-2 or TRBV6-3 to TRBJ2-7; no firm D call. The CDR3 runs to 12 residues. Germline CDR1 MNHEY, CDR2 SVGEGT. V was pared by 2 bases and J by 2 bases, with 4 bases between. CDR3 residues: CASSYLTYEQYF. DNA of the CDR3: TGTGCCAGCAGTTACCTGACCTACGAGCAGTACTTC.

The CDR3, as DNA: TGTGCCAGCACCAACCGACAGGGTAGGACCCAGTACTTC. This sequence encodes CASTNRQGRTQYF. This rearrangement joins TRBV12-3 or TRBV12-4 to TRBJ2-5, with 7 bases aligning to TRBD1. The CDR3 has 13 residues. The ends lost 7 bases at V and 7 bases at J; junction bases unmatched: 9.

This sequence joins TRBV12-3 or TRBV12-4 and TRBJ2-2; unclear D gene. This CDR3 has 14 residues. With 3 bases removed from V and 0 bases from J, the gap between germline ends came to 5 bases. This CDR3 is CASSFETNTGELFF. For the CDR3, the DNA is TGTGCCAGCAGTTTTGAGACGAACACCGGGGAGCTGTTTTTT.

This clonotype was seen many times. The chain employs TRBV30 and TRBJ2-7; a weak D match, TRBD2 (6 bases). V was pared by 4 bases and J by 9 bases, with 16 bases between. CDR3 size: 12 residues. Germline values: CDR1 GTSNPN, CDR2 SVGIG (reference sequence). Here the CDR3 DNA reads TGTGCCTGGAAAACCGGGGGATTGAGGCAGTACTTC. It translates to CAWKTGGLRQYF.

This clonotype has ten or more counts. This chain uses TRBV2 with TRBJ1-5; no reliable D call. CDR1 is SNHLY and CDR2 is FYNNEI in the germline V gene. Trimming cost V 4 bases and J 7 bases, with 14 bases left between them. This CDR3 contains 14 residues. The CDR3 loop is CASSAFTAPQPQHF. The CDR3 DNA is TGTGCCAGCAGTGCGTTCACAGCGCCACAGCCCCAGCATTTT.

This clonotype was seen ten or more times. The chain is built from TRBV30 and TRBJ2-7; 9 nucleotides match TRBD1. Germline V gene data show CDR1 as GTSNPN and CDR2 as SVGIG (reference sequence). CDR3 length: 17 amino acids. J lost 7 bases, V lost 2 bases, and 18 bases had no gene match. CDR3 region: CAWSLFSGQGKSGEQYF. In DNA form, the CDR3 reads TGTGCCTGGAGTCTGTTCTCGGGACAGGGAAAATCGGGAGAGCAGTACTTC.

This clonotype was found many times. The rearrangement joins TRBV7-9 to TRBJ1-1; no reliable D call. Germline V gene lookup returns CDR1 SEHNR and CDR2 FQNEAQ (reference sequence). Trimming stripped 2 bases from V and 1 base from J, with 5 bases between. The CDR3 extends over 13 amino acids. CDR3 sequence: CASSLMENTEAFF. For the CDR3, the DNA is TGTGCCAGCAGCTTAATGGAGAACACTGAAGCTTTCTTT.

This chain links TRBV6-2 or TRBV6-3 with TRBJ2-5; D possibly corresponds to TRBD1 (7 bases). The ends were cut back, 6 bases at V and 5 bases at J, with 13 bases in the middle. From germline, CDR1 is MNHEY and CDR2 SVGEGT. This CDR3 is built from 13 residues. Here the CDR3 reads CASRQGGRETQYF. CDR3 nucleotide sequence: TGTGCCAGCAGGCAGGGGGGACGCGAGACCCAGTACTTC.

The J gene is TRBJ2-7, the V gene TRBV4-1; D call uncertain. Looked up from germline, CDR1 is MGHRA and CDR2 is YSYEKL. The germline V and J ends were trimmed by 0 bases and 2 bases, with 11 bases remaining between them. The CDR3 has 15 amino acids. This CDR3 reads CASSQDLGSPYEQYF. The CDR3 nucleotides read TGCGCCAGCAGCCAAGATCTCGGATCCCCCTACGAGCAGTACTTC.

The gene calls are TRBV7-8 and TRBJ1-5; D is undetermined. The germline gives CDR1 SGHVS, CDR2 FQNEAQ. The V end lost 1 base, the J end lost 9 bases, and 13 bases lay between the germline ends. This CDR3 has 14 amino acids. DNA for the CDR3: TGTGCCAGCAGCTTAGGATTGGGGTTGGGGCCCCAGCATTTT. Translation: CASSLGLGLGPQHF.

This clonotype was found many times. The chain employs TRBV7-8 and TRBJ2-5, with D unresolved. The CDR3 contains 15 residues. Germline V lookup: CDR1 SGHVS, CDR2 FQNEAQ. Trimming pared 7 bases from V and 5 bases from J, leaving 20 bases between. The DNA of the CDR3 is TGTGCCAGCATTAAGGTGGGAAGCATAATGGAGACCCAGTACTTC. Translating gives CASIKVGSIMETQYF.

This clonotype was recorded at least ten times. This chain links TRBV6-5 with TRBJ1-5; TRBD1 matches at 7 bases. The CDR3 spans 16 residues. Germline CDR1 and CDR2: MNHEY and SVGAGI. V shed 1 base, J shed 5 bases, and the junction held 8 bases outside the gene matches. For the CDR3, the DNA is TGTGCCAGCAGTTACTTCGGCAGGGGGGAAGATCAGCCCCAGCATTTT. This gives the protein CASSYFGRGEDQPQHF.

The sample holds many counts of this clonotype. The rearrangement uses TRBV6-5 and TRBJ1-2; D not certain. CDR3 length: 12 residues. Deletions cut 8 bases from V and 4 bases from J, with 11 bases between. CDR1 is MNHEY, CDR2 SVGAGI, per germline. This CDR3 is CASALQSYGYTF. CDR3 coding DNA: TGTGCCAGCGCATTGCAGTCCTATGGCTACACCTTC.

This clonotype was detected ten times or more. The chain recombines TRBV30 with TRBJ2-5; no clear D. The CDR3 is 14 amino acids. The V and J ends lost 0 bases and 3 bases respectively, with 11 bases between them. CDR1 GTSNPN and CDR2 SVGIG come from the germline V gene (reference sequence). The CDR3 bases are TGTGCCTGGAGTGTAGGTGGAGCCGAAGAGACCCAGTACTTC. It yields the protein CAWSVGGAEETQYF.

There are many counts of this clonotype. The V and J genes are TRBV7-2 and TRBJ2-5, with D unclear. CDR3 length: 13 amino acids. Germline V lookup: CDR1 SGHTA, CDR2 FQGNSA. V lost 0 bases and J lost 3, with 5 bases in between. DNA of the CDR3: TGTGCCAGCAGCTTAGCGTGGGAAGAGACCCAGTACTTC. Protein product: CASSLAWEETQYF.

The rearrangement links TRBV20-1 to TRBJ2-5; 8 nucleotides align to TRBD2. In germline, CDR1 is DFQATT, CDR2 SNEGSKA (reference sequence). CDR3 size: 16 residues. The V segment lost 0 bases and the J segment 1 base; nucleotides outside the gene matches: 7. The CDR3 sequence: CSARDPGLGFQETQYF. The CDR3 DNA reads TGCAGTGCTAGAGACCCGGGACTAGGATTCCAAGAGACCCAGTACTTC.

This clonotype was counted many times. CDR3 DNA: TGCAGCGTTGAAGATGTAGGACAGACCTACGAGCAGTACTTC. Protein: CSVEDVGQTYEQYF. The chain is built from TRBV29-1 and TRBJ2-7; TRBD1 might be the D (6 bases). Germline V gives CDR1 SQVTM, CDR2 ANQGSEA. V was shortened by 0 bases and J by 2 bases, with 11 bases between the two germline ends. The CDR3 runs 14 residues.

In its sample, this clonotype was seen many times. The V and J genes are TRBV4-1 and TRBJ1-2; 9 bases agree with TRBD1. Trimming cost V 1 base and J 1 base; bases outside gene matches: 7. CDR3 size: 17 residues. The germline CDR1 and CDR2 sequences are MGHRA and YSYEKL. The CDR3 protein is CASSQAVADRGNYGYTF. DNA for the CDR3: TGCGCCAGCAGCCAAGCGGTGGCGGACAGGGGTAACTATGGCTACACCTTC.

The DNA for the CDR3 is TGTGCCAGCACGGGTAATTGGGACAGCGACTCCTACGAGCAGTACTTC. Protein product: CASTGNWDSDSYEQYF. The chain is built from TRBV2 and TRBJ2-7, with 7 positions matching TRBD1. Trimming took 7 bases from V and 0 from J; bases not matched to a gene: 12. There are 16 residues in the CDR3. CDR1 is SNHLY and CDR2 is FYNNEI in the germline V gene.

The sample holds many counts of this clonotype. The chain couples TRBV10-3 to TRBJ2-3; D tentatively fits TRBD1 or TRBD2 (5 bases each). The CDR3 has 16 residues. CDR1 ENHRY and CDR2 SYGVKD come from the germline V gene. V lost 1 base and J 4 bases, leaving 15 bases between the germline ends. The CDR3 DNA sequence: TGTGCCATCAGTGAGTTCCGAGGGGCCCCACCAGATACGCAGTATTTT. Translation: CAISEFRGAPPDTQYF.

J is TRBJ2-5 and V is TRBV11-2; 7 bases fit TRBD2. Per germline, CDR1 SGHAT and CDR2 FQNNGV. The CDR3 has 16 residues. The V gene end was trimmed by 0 bases and the J gene end by 2 bases; junction bases not matched to a gene: 6. The CDR3 DNA sequence: TGTGCCAGCAGCTTAGATGGGGGAGGGCCGCAAGAGACCCAGTACTTC. This translates into CASSLDGGGPQETQYF.

This clonotype was observed many times. The gene calls are TRBV9 and TRBJ2-2; no definite D call. Germline V lookup: CDR1 SGDLS, CDR2 YYNGEE. The V and J ends lost 0 bases and 6 bases respectively, with 9 bases between them. CDR3 size: 14 residues. Written as DNA, the CDR3 is TGTGCCAGCAGCGTAGCTATGGGCGCCGGGGAGCTGTTTTTT. This gives the protein CASSVAMGAGELFF.

The J gene is TRBJ1-2, the V gene TRBV16, with 12 bases that match TRBD1. V was clipped by 4 bases and J by 3 bases; unmatched bases: 3. The germline V gene has CDR1 KGHSY and CDR2 FQNENV. The CDR3 extends over 15 amino acids. The CDR3 nucleotides read TGTGCCAGCAGCCGGGGGACAGGGGGCCACTATGGCTACACCTTC. Amino acids: CASSRGTGGHYGYTF.

J is TRBJ2-7 and V is TRBV6-1; D is perhaps TRBD1 (6 bases). In germline, CDR1 is MNHNS, CDR2 SASEGT. This CDR3 comprises 13 residues. Trimming took 10 bases from V and 2 from J, leaving 15 bases between them. CDR3 protein: CATWTEPPYEQYF. The CDR3 bases are TGTGCCACCTGGACAGAGCCTCCCTACGAGCAGTACTTC.

This clonotype was seen repeatedly, ten times or more. The chain couples TRBV28 to TRBJ1-2, with D possibly matching TRBD1 (6 bases). Germline V gene lookup returns CDR1 MDHEN and CDR2 SYDVKM. CDR3 length: 14 amino acids. The germline V and J ends were trimmed by 6 bases and 6 bases, with 17 bases remaining between them. CDR3 sequence reads: CASSLGQPSHGYTF. The CDR3 DNA follows: TGTGCCAGCAGCCTCGGACAGCCCAGCCATGGCTACACCTTC.

The V and J genes are TRBV12-3 or TRBV12-4 and TRBJ2-2; D is possibly TRBD2 (5 bases). The ends were cut back, 2 bases at V and 4 bases at J, with 14 bases in the middle. CDR3 length: 16 amino acids. The CDR3 region is CASSLWGVASTGELFF. The CDR3 DNA sequence: TGTGCCAGCAGTTTATGGGGAGTAGCAAGCACCGGGGAGCTGTTTTTT.

This sequence joins TRBV11-3 and TRBJ2-5, with 11 positions matching TRBD2. V shed 5 bases, J shed 6 bases, and the junction held 8 bases outside the gene matches. The CDR3 spans 15 residues. CDR1 SGHNT and CDR2 YENEEA come from the germline V gene. The CDR3 DNA follows: TGTGCCAGCAGCCCTGGACTAGCGGGCCGCCAGACCCAGTACTTC. Protein product: CASSPGLAGRQTQYF.

In its sample, this clonotype was seen many times. This rearrangement joins TRBV12-3 or TRBV12-4 to TRBJ2-4; TRBD1 matches at 11 bases. Losses at the gene ends were 6 bases for V and 12 bases for J; bases not matched to a gene: 10. The CDR3 runs to 14 residues. In nucleotides, the CDR3 is TGTGCCAGCAGCCTCGGACAGGGGGCGCGGAATCAGTACTTC. It specifies CASSLGQGARNQYF.

The rearrangement joins TRBV6-5 to TRBJ2-7, with a tentative D call TRBD2 (6 bases). Looked up from germline, CDR1 is MNHEY and CDR2 is SVGAGI. The CDR3 spans 15 residues. V gave up 2 bases and J gave up 1 base, with 12 bases separating them. CDR3 region: CASSYDRDWSYEQYF. The CDR3 DNA reads as TGTGCCAGCAGTTACGATCGGGACTGGTCCTACGAGCAGTACTTC.